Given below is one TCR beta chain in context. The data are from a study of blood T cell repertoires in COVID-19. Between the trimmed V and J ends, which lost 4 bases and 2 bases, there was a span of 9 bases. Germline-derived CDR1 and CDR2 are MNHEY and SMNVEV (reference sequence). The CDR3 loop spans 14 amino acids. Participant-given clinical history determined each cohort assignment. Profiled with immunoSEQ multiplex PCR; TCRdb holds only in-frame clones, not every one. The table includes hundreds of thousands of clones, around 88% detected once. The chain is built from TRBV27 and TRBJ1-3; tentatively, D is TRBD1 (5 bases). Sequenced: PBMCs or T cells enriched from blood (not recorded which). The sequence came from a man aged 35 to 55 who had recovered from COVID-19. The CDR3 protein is CASSSLGAGNTIYF. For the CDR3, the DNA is TGTGCCAGCAGTTCTCTAGGGGCTGGAAACACCATATATTTT.